The 10 T cell receptor beta chains in this list originate from one sample, sequenced in a study of PD-1 blockade in classical Hodgkin lymphoma. The table came from immunoSEQ multiplex PCR; TCRdb's copy has only in-frame clones and leaves some out. The data contain about 28,000 clones, about 82% of them singletons. This sample's time point: cycle 4 day 1 (C4D1), after five to seven weeks of nivolumab. Every patient experienced relapse after autologous stem cell transplantation, and brentuximab vedotin exposure varied. The sequences come from peripheral blood mononuclear cells (PBMCs), collected before the fourth cycle of nivolumab. These receptors were collected from a human donor with classical Hodgkin lymphoma.

The chain uses TRBV30 and TRBJ1-3; D remains ambiguous. Germline V gene sequence: CDR1 GTSNPN, CDR2 SVGIG (reference sequence). Trimming left V 0 bases short and J 3 bases short, with 6 bases between. The CDR3 has 13 amino acids. In DNA, the CDR3 is TGTGCCTGGAGTGTGTCGTTTGGAAACACCATATATTTT. Amino acid sequence: CAWSVSFGNTIYF.

The V gene is TRBV6-6, the J gene TRBJ1-4, with 7 bases lining up with TRBD1. With V trimmed by 6 bases and J by 5 bases, 12 bases remained unmatched. Germline loops: CDR1 MNHNY, CDR2 SVGAGI (reference sequence). The length of the CDR3 is 16 residues. CDR3 amino acids: CASRIQGRALNEKLFF. The CDR3 bases are TGTGCCAGCAGGATACAGGGGCGGGCCTTGAATGAAAAACTGTTTTTT.

This rearrangement joins TRBV5-1 to TRBJ2-5; 14 nucleotides line up with TRBD2. The V gene end was trimmed by 4 bases and the J gene end by 5 bases; junction bases not matched to a gene: 4. This CDR3 spans 15 amino acids. Per the germline V gene, CDR1 is SGHRS and CDR2 is YFSETQ. CDR3 coding DNA: TGCGCCAGCAGCCCGGGACTAGCGGGAGTCGAGACCCAGTACTTC. Amino acid sequence: CASSPGLAGVETQYF.

The rearrangement joins TRBV14 to TRBJ1-1; D call uncertain. The germline V and J ends were trimmed by 1 base and 1 base, with 4 bases remaining between them. This CDR3 has 13 residues. Germline-derived CDR1 and CDR2 are SGHDN and FVKESK. CDR3 residues: CASSQVANTEAFF. CDR3 nucleotides: TGTGCCAGCAGCCAAGTGGCGAACACTGAAGCTTTCTTT.

This clone was seen a few times. The chain combines TRBV19 with TRBJ1-1; D uncertain. The CDR3 sequence is 13 residues long. V was pared by 4 bases and J by 1 base, with 7 bases between. Germline loops: CDR1 LNHDA, CDR2 SQIVND (reference sequence). CDR3 sequence reads: CASSKQQNTEAFF. In nucleotides, the CDR3 is TGTGCCAGTAGTAAGCAACAGAACACTGAAGCTTTCTTT. The complete variable domain, with remaining parts taken from reference TRBV19 and TRBJ1-1, reads DGGITQSPKYLFRKEGQNVTLSCEQNLNHDAMYWYRQDPGQGLRLIYYSQIVNDFQKGDIAEGYSVSREKKESFPLTVTSAQKNPTAFYLCASSKQQNTEAFFGQGTRLTVV.

This clone turned up a few times. V and J are TRBV6-1 and TRBJ1-2; 8 bases are a match to TRBD1. Germline trimming cut 1 base from V and 8 bases from J; bases unmatched to any gene: 9. Per germline, CDR1 MNHNS and CDR2 SASEGT. This CDR3 contains 15 residues. This CDR3 reads CASSEVVQGAWGYTF. The CDR3 DNA is TGTGCCAGCAGTGAAGTGGTTCAGGGGGCATGGGGCTACACCTTC.

This chain connects TRBV7-3 to TRBJ2-1; no reliable D call. The CDR3 contains 14 residues. Germline V gene lookup returns CDR1 SGHTA and CDR2 FQGTGA. V was trimmed by 1 base and J by 6 bases, leaving 10 bases between them. CDR3 residues: CASSLKGGVNEQFF. CDR3 sequence (DNA): TGTGCCAGCAGCTTAAAAGGCGGAGTCAATGAGCAGTTCTTC.

The rearrangement links TRBV5-1 to TRBJ2-7, with 7 bases lining up with TRBD1. The CDR3 is 14 amino acids. Germline trimming cut 1 base from V and 1 base from J; bases unmatched to any gene: 2. Looked up from germline, CDR1 is SGHRS and CDR2 is YFSETQ. The chain's CDR3 is CASSLRQGSYEQYF. The CDR3 DNA sequence: TGCGCCAGCAGCTTGAGACAGGGATCCTACGAGCAGTACTTC. Full variable domain (rest looked up from reference TRBV5-1 and TRBJ2-7): KAGVTQTPRYLIKTRGQQVTLSCSPISGHRSVSWYQQTPGQGLQFLFEYFSETQRNKGNFPGRFSGRQFSNSRSEMNVSTLELGDSALYLCASSLRQGSYEQYFGPGTRLTVT.

Only a few counts were recorded for this clone. The chain couples TRBV7-8 to TRBJ2-5; D tentatively reads TRBD1 or TRBD2 (5 bases each). Trimming removed 3 bases from V and 2 bases from J, with 7 bases in between. CDR3 length: 13 amino acids. Germline V CDR1 and CDR2: SGHVS, FQNEAQ. The CDR3 DNA reads as TGTGCCAGCAGCTTGGGACCACAAGAGACCCAGTACTTC. Translated: CASSLGPQETQYF. The variable domain in full, with the rest retrieved from reference TRBV7-8 and TRBJ2-5, is GAGVSQSPRYKVAKRGQDVALRCDPISGHVSLFWYQQALGQGPEFLTYFQNEAQLDKSGLPSDRFFAERPEGSVSTLKIQRTQQEDSAVYLCASSLGPQETQYFGPGTRLLVL.

J is TRBJ2-1 and V is TRBV9; 15 bases agree with TRBD2. The CDR3 consists of 18 residues. The V and J ends lost 4 bases and 3 bases, in that order; junction bases with no gene match: 8. Germline V CDR1 and CDR2: SGDLS, YYNGEE. CDR3 DNA sequence: TGTGCCAGCAGCCCGGGACTAGCGGGAGGACCACGCTACAATGAGCAGTTCTTC. This codes for CASSPGLAGGPRYNEQFF.